This entry lists 27 T cell receptor beta chains sequenced from one sample in a study of blood T cell repertoires in COVID-19. Assay used: immunoSEQ multiplex PCR; TCRdb lists only in-frame clones, some missing. The sample records around 200,000 clones, around four fifths being singletons. The sample consisted of peripheral blood. These receptors came from an elderly woman with active or convalescent COVID-19.

The chain uses TRBV10-3 and TRBJ1-1, with 7 nucleotides matching TRBD1. The CDR3 consists of 15 residues. Trimming at V came to 8 bases and at J to 3 bases, leaving 12 bases not matched to a gene. Germline values: CDR1 ENHRY, CDR2 SYGVKD. The DNA for the CDR3 is TGTGCCATCGGGCCGTTCGGGCAGGGGGACACTGAAGCTTTCTTT. It translates to CAIGPFGQGDTEAFF.

The chain links TRBV7-9 to TRBJ1-4, with TRBD1 matching over 7 bases. Germline V lookup: CDR1 SEHNR, CDR2 FQNEAQ (reference sequence). Germline trimming cut 5 bases from V and 3 bases from J; bases unmatched to any gene: 6. The CDR3 covers 15 residues. DNA of the CDR3: TGTGCCAGCAGCGCCTGGGGACAGCCTAATGAAAAACTGTTTTTT. This sequence encodes CASSAWGQPNEKLFF.

The chain recombines TRBV6-6 with TRBJ1-2; TRBD1 matches 7 bases. This CDR3 spans 15 amino acids. Germline V CDR1 and CDR2: MNHNY, SVGAGI (reference sequence). V was pared by 6 bases and J by 3 bases, with 10 bases of the junction left unmatched. CDR3 region: CASSLKGARDYGYTF. CDR3 DNA sequence: TGTGCCAGCAGCTTAAAGGGGGCTCGGGACTATGGCTACACCTTC.

This clone was picked up a small number of times. V gene TRBV6-1 combines with J gene TRBJ2-7; possible D gene TRBD2, 5 bases. Germline loops: CDR1 MNHNS, CDR2 SASEGT. This CDR3 contains 15 residues. Trimming shortened V by 2 bases and J by 0 bases, and 11 bases separated the two germline ends. The CDR3, as DNA: TGTGCCAGCAGTGAATGGAGCGGTACCTCCTACGAGCAGTACTTC. This encodes CASSEWSGTSYEQYF.

This chain links TRBV30 with TRBJ2-3; no firm D call. The V and J ends lost 4 bases and 1 base respectively, with 9 bases between them. Germline lookup yields CDR1 GTSNPN and CDR2 SVGIG (reference sequence). This CDR3 spans 13 amino acids. The CDR3 DNA is TGTGCCTGGACTCTTCCAGGCACAGATACGCAGTATTTT. Encoded protein: CAWTLPGTDTQYF.

The chain joins TRBV10-3 to TRBJ2-7, with 11 bases fitting TRBD1. This CDR3 has 15 amino acids. Unmatched junction bases numbered 8, after V lost 6 bases and J lost 4 bases. In germline, CDR1 is ENHRY, CDR2 SYGVKD. The CDR3 DNA reads TGTGCCATCAGAGACAGAGGACAGGGGGCATACGAGCAGTACTTC. Residues: CAIRDRGQGAYEQYF.

The rearrangement links TRBV6-2 or TRBV6-3 to TRBJ1-5, with 8 bases fitting TRBD1. This CDR3 region has 15 residues. The V segment lost 5 bases and the J segment 1 base; nucleotides outside the gene matches: 4. The V gene's germline CDR1 is MNHEY and CDR2 SVGEGT. CDR3 coding DNA: TGTGCCAGCAGTCTCCGACAGGGGAGCAATCAGCCCCAGCATTTT. Translation gives CASSLRQGSNQPQHF.

A word on this clone: Within the sample, other DNA sequences also encode this same CDR3. This rearrangement joins TRBV7-9 to TRBJ2-5; D may be TRBD2 (6 bases). Looked up from germline, CDR1 is SEHNR and CDR2 is FQNEAQ (reference sequence). Between the trimmed V and J ends, which lost 5 bases and 2 bases, there was a span of 9 bases. The CDR3 is made up of 13 amino acids. The CDR3 region has the DNA TGTGCCAGCAGCCTAGGGACTCAAGAGACCCAGTACTTC. It yields the protein CASSLGTQETQYF.

The chain carries TRBV11-3 and TRBJ1-5; D is unresolved. CDR1 SGHNT and CDR2 YENEEA come from the germline V gene. The length of the CDR3 is 13 residues. V gave up 4 bases and J gave up 4 bases, with 8 bases separating them. In DNA, the CDR3 is TGTGCCAGCAGCTCCACTCCTAATCAGCCCCAGCATTTT. Residues: CASSSTPNQPQHF.

The J gene is TRBJ1-2, the V gene TRBV29-1; weak D call: TRBD1 (5 bases). The V gene's germline CDR1 is SQVTM and CDR2 ANQGSEA. The CDR3 runs 15 residues. With 7 bases removed from V and 1 base from J, the gap between germline ends came to 19 bases. The CDR3 nucleotides are TGCAGCGCCCTGGACACGGGGACTGTTAACTATGGCTACACCTTC. Translated: CSALDTGTVNYGYTF. Full variable domain (outside the CDR3, taken from reference TRBV29-1 and TRBJ1-2): SAVISQKPSRDICQRGTSLTIQCQVDSQVTMMFWYRQQPGQSLTLIATANQGSEATYESGFVIDKFPISRPNLTFSTLTVSNMSPEDSSIYLCSALDTGTVNYGYTFGSGTRLTVV.

The rearrangement joins TRBV19 to TRBJ2-3; the match to TRBD2 covers 9 bases. The length of the CDR3 is 16 residues. CDR1 and CDR2 from the germline V gene are LNHDA and SQIVND (reference sequence). V shed 2 bases and J 3 bases; nucleotides not matched to a gene: 6. The CDR3 region has the DNA TGTGCCAGTAGTATATATAGCGGGAGTTTTACAGATACGCAGTATTTT. Encoded protein: CASSIYSGSFTDTQYF.

In this sample, this clone turned up once. The chain has TRBV9 and TRBJ2-3; D gene unclear. V lost 9 bases and J lost 0, with 11 bases in between. This CDR3 has 13 amino acids. CDR1 SGDLS and CDR2 YYNGEE come from the germline V gene. The CDR3 coding sequence is TGTGCCACCTCAAGGAGTAGCACAGATACGCAGTATTTT. It yields the protein CATSRSSTDTQYF.

The V call is TRBV30, the J call TRBJ2-5, with 10 bases matching TRBD2. With 5 bases clipped from V and 5 bases from J, the junction kept 11 bases outside the gene matches. The CDR3 loop spans 15 amino acids. The germline CDR1 and CDR2 sequences are GTSNPN and SVGIG (reference sequence). The CDR3 DNA sequence: TGTGCCTGGCGTTCGACTAGCGGGTTATCGGAGACCCAGTACTTC. As protein: CAWRSTSGLSETQYF.

This chain links TRBV7-2 with TRBJ1-2; a weak D match, TRBD1 (6 bases). Germline lookup yields CDR1 SGHTA and CDR2 FQGNSA. V lost 5 bases to trimming and J lost 8 bases, with 21 bases between them. The CDR3 runs to 15 residues. The CDR3 DNA reads TGTGCCAGCAGCCCGTACTGGACAGATCCCCGAGGCTACACCTTC. The encoded protein is CASSPYWTDPRGYTF.

CDR3 nucleotide sequence: TGTGCCAGTAGTATTTCCAAGTCGAGGGGGCGCACGTTCTTC. Its protein product is CASSISKSRGRTFF. V is TRBV19 and J is TRBJ2-1, with TRBD1 matching 7 bases. This CDR3 comprises 14 residues. Per the germline V gene, CDR1 is LNHDA and CDR2 is SQIVND (reference sequence). V shed 3 bases, J shed 15 bases, and the junction held 14 bases outside the gene matches.

V is TRBV28 and J is TRBJ1-3, with D uncertain. Germline V gene sequence: CDR1 MDHEN, CDR2 SYDVKM. V was shortened by 6 bases and J by 4 bases, with 13 bases between the two germline ends. The CDR3 has 14 residues. The CDR3 is CASSPGSAGNTIYF. For the CDR3, the DNA is TGTGCCAGCAGCCCGGGGTCAGCCGGAAACACCATATATTTT.

Concerning this clone itself: This sample also contains other DNA sequences that code for the same CDR3. The chain recombines TRBV29-1 with TRBJ1-2, with 7 bases identical to TRBD1. V lost 4 bases, J lost 0 bases, and 2 bases stayed unmatched. The CDR3 runs 13 residues. The germline gives CDR1 SQVTM, CDR2 ANQGSEA. This chain's CDR3 is CSVGQGTNYGYTF. Written as DNA, the CDR3 is TGCAGCGTTGGACAGGGTACTAACTATGGCTACACCTTC.

The V and J genes are TRBV4-1 and TRBJ2-3, with 11 bases aligning to TRBD1. Germline trimming cut 0 bases from V and 3 bases from J; bases unmatched to any gene: 5. The CDR3 has 17 amino acids. Germline V gene lookup returns CDR1 MGHRA and CDR2 YSYEKL. CDR3 nucleotide sequence: TGCGCCAGCAGCCAAGAAGCAGGACAGGGGGCTACAGATACGCAGTATTTT. It yields the protein CASSQEAGQGATDTQYF.

The chain has TRBV28 and TRBJ1-2, with a tentative D call TRBD1 (6 bases). The CDR3 extends over 15 amino acids. V shed 5 bases and J shed 4 bases, with 17 bases lying between them. Germline CDR1 reads MDHEN; CDR2 reads SYDVKM. In DNA form, the CDR3 reads TGTGCCAGCAGTCCCCCGGGACAACCCGTCTATGGCTACACCTTC. Amino acid sequence: CASSPPGQPVYGYTF.

The genes are TRBV2 and TRBJ2-7, with a possible D match to TRBD2 (6 bases). This CDR3 region has 15 residues. CDR1 SNHLY and CDR2 FYNNEI come from the germline V gene. Deletions cut 4 bases from V and 2 bases from J, with 15 bases between. CDR3 sequence (DNA): TGTGCCAGCAGTGGAGGAGGAGGGAACGCCTACGAGCAGTACTTC. Translation gives CASSGGGGNAYEQYF.

The V call is TRBV7-9, the J call TRBJ2-7; a weak D match, TRBD1 (6 bases). The germline V and J ends were trimmed by 1 base and 1 base, with 11 bases remaining between them. The CDR3 runs 15 residues. Germline CDR1 is SEHNR and CDR2 is FQNEAQ (reference sequence). The CDR3 reads CASSLVGDISYEQYF. For the CDR3, the DNA is TGTGCCAGCAGCTTAGTGGGGGACATTTCCTACGAGCAGTACTTC.

J is TRBJ2-6 and V is TRBV28, with D possibly matching TRBD2 (5 bases). The CDR3 totals 16 residues. Germline loops: CDR1 MDHEN, CDR2 SYDVKM. With 5 bases removed from V and 1 base from J, the gap between germline ends came to 12 bases. CDR3 DNA: TGTGCCAGCAGTCCCGGAGGCAGATCTGGGGCCAACGTCCTGACTTTC. Translation gives CASSPGGRSGANVLTF.

Note on this clone: Other DNA sequences of this sample code for an identical CDR3. This chain joins TRBV11-2 and TRBJ2-5; maybe TRBD1 (5 bases). Trimming cost V 0 bases and J 1 base, with 6 bases left between them. Germline values: CDR1 SGHAT, CDR2 FQNNGV. The CDR3 is made up of 14 amino acids. The chain's CDR3 is CASSLDGAQETQYF. The CDR3 bases are TGTGCCAGCAGCTTAGATGGGGCCCAAGAGACCCAGTACTTC.

The chain has TRBV6-5 and TRBJ2-4, with TRBD2 identical over 7 bases. There are 16 residues in the CDR3. Losses at the gene ends were 0 bases for V and 3 bases for J; bases not matched to a gene: 5. In germline, CDR1 is MNHEY, CDR2 SVGAGI. CDR3 in amino acids: CASSYSHGEGKNIQYF. The CDR3 DNA sequence: TGTGCCAGCAGTTACTCTCATGGGGAGGGCAAAAACATTCAGTACTTC.

This chain joins TRBV5-8 and TRBJ1-2, with 7 bases fitting TRBD1. Germline loops: CDR1 SGHTS, CDR2 YDEGEE. Germline trimming cut 0 bases from V and 0 bases from J; bases unmatched to any gene: 2. This CDR3 spans 15 amino acids. This chain's CDR3 is CASSLAGQANYGYTF. The CDR3 bases are TGTGCCAGCAGCTTGGCAGGACAGGCTAACTATGGCTACACCTTC.

This clone was recorded a few times. This sequence joins TRBV20-1 and TRBJ1-2; 9 bases match TRBD1. This CDR3 spans 14 amino acids. The germline CDR1 and CDR2 sequences are DFQATT and SNEGSKA (reference sequence). The junction had 6 bases not matched to a gene; V was cut back by 3 bases and J by 4 bases. This chain's CDR3 is CSASPGQGGYGYTF. The CDR3 coding sequence is TGCAGTGCTAGTCCGGGACAGGGCGGCTATGGCTACACCTTC.

The CDR3 bases are TGTGCCAGCAGCAAAAGGTTAGGTGGGCGGGGAACCTACAATGAGCAGTTCTTC. Translation: CASSKRLGGRGTYNEQFF. The genes are TRBV21-1 and TRBJ2-1; TRBD2, the table's D call, was not compared with the DNA. TRBV21-1 is tagged as a pseudogene. The CDR3 sequence is 18 residues long.